This T cell receptor beta chain was obtained from a study of brain T cells in children with intractable seizures. Patients received at least one anti-epileptic drug before surgery. CDR1 SGHTA and CDR2 FQGTGA come from the germline V gene. There are 15 residues in the CDR3. V trimming: 0 bases; J trimming: 5 bases; junction bases outside the gene matches: 5. Libraries were prepared by immunoSEQ multiplex PCR; TCRdb keeps only in-frame clonotypes and omits some of them. The table records about 80,000 clones, approximately 89% of them present only once. The source material was peripheral blood, sampled at surgery. This receptor was obtained from a girl aged 2 to 9 with Rasmussen encephalitis and intractable seizures. V and J are TRBV7-3 and TRBJ2-7; 9 nucleotides line up with TRBD1. The CDR3 loop reads CASSLTGTGKNEQYF. CDR3 coding DNA: TGTGCCAGCAGCTTAACCGGGACAGGGAAGAACGAGCAGTACTTC.